This T cell receptor beta chain was sequenced during a study of cytotoxic CD8 clonotypes in ibrutinib-treated CLL. The wider study: The authors obtained response samples at a median of about 13 months of treatment, range 6 to 36.

V lost 5 bases to trimming and J lost 5 bases; unmatched junction nucleotides: 6. CDR1 and CDR2 from the germline V gene are SGHTA and FQGNSA. The CDR3 runs 15 residues. Overall study results and limits: Lymph node repertoires were not studied, and sampling times were unmatched. Whereas clonality rose at ibrutinib response, it declined toward baseline at progression.

Libraries were prepared by immunoSEQ multiplex PCR; TCRdb keeps only in-frame clonotypes and omits some of them. The sample lists over 120,000 clones, 70% to 80% occurring once. Details on this clone: Its antigen is not identified.

The sequencing used PBMCs, collected after 24 months of ibrutinib treatment. V is TRBV7-2 and J is TRBJ2-1; 10 bases agree with TRBD2. The receptor was derived from a human donor with chronic lymphocytic leukemia. This chain's CDR3 is CASSPLAGVDNEQFF. CDR3 nucleotide sequence: TGTGCCAGCAGCCCCCTAGCGGGAGTCGACAATGAGCAGTTCTTC. The whole variable domain, filled in from reference TRBV7-2 and TRBJ2-1, reads GAGVSQSPSNKVTEKGKDVELRCDPISGHTALYWYRQSLGQGLEFLIYFQGNSAPDKSGLPSDRFSAERTGGSVSTLTIQRTQQEDSAVYLCASSPLAGVDNEQFFGPGTRLTVL.